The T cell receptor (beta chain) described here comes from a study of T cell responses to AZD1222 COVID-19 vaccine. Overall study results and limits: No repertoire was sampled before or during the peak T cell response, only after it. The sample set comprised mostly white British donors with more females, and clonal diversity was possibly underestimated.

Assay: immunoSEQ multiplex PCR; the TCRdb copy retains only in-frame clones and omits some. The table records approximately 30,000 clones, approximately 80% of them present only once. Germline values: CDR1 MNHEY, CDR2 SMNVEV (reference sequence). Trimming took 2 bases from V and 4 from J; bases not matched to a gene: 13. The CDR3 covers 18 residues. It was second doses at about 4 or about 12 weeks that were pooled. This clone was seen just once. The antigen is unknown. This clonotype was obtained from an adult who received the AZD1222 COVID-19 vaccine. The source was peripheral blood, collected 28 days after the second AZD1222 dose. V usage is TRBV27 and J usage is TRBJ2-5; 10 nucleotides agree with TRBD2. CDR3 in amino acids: CASSLLGASGRWRETQYF. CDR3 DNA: TGTGCCAGCAGTTTACTCGGGGCTAGCGGGAGATGGCGAGAGACCCAGTACTTC.